This entry lists 19 T cell receptor beta chains sequenced from one sample in a study of blood T cell repertoires in COVID-19. Libraries were prepared by immunoSEQ multiplex PCR; TCRdb keeps only in-frame clonotypes and omits some of them. Of 140,000 or so clones listed, about 80% are singletons. The sequenced sample was peripheral blood. The receptors originated from a human donor in a cohort sampled during active COVID-19.

The chain recombines TRBV6-5 with TRBJ1-2; 7 bases agree with TRBD1. The length of the CDR3 is 15 residues. The germline CDR1 and CDR2 sequences are MNHEY and SVGAGI. Trimming at V came to 6 bases and at J to 2 bases, leaving 9 bases not matched to a gene. The CDR3 loop is CASRPTGSLNYGYTF. The CDR3 nucleotides are TGTGCCAGCAGGCCGACAGGGTCCTTAAACTATGGCTACACCTTC.

V gene TRBV2 combines with J gene TRBJ1-2; a possible D gene is TRBD1 (5 bases). The CDR3 totals 14 residues. The V and J ends lost 7 bases and 7 bases respectively, with 19 bases between them. Looked up from germline, CDR1 is SNHLY and CDR2 is FYNNEI. CDR3 nucleotides: TGTGCCAGCACCGAATCGGTGGCAGGGCTTGGCTACACCTTC. Amino acid sequence: CASTESVAGLGYTF.

The rearrangement links TRBV12-3 or TRBV12-4 to TRBJ1-1, with a tentative D call TRBD1 (5 bases). The CDR3 sequence is 11 residues long. V was cut by 9 bases and J by 8 bases, with 13 bases left in between. For the CDR3, the DNA is TGTGCCAGAACCACTGGGGCGGAAGCTTTCTTT. It specifies CARTTGAEAFF.

The chain combines TRBV14 with TRBJ2-3, with D possibly matching TRBD2 (6 bases). Germline loops: CDR1 SGHDN, CDR2 FVKESK. V lost 4 bases, J lost 6 bases, and 23 bases lay in between. This CDR3 has 17 residues. This CDR3 reads CASSREVSGSLLDTQYF. In DNA form, the CDR3 reads TGTGCCAGCAGCCGAGAAGTGTCCGGGAGCCTTTTGGATACGCAGTATTTT. The whole variable domain, remainder taken from reference TRBV14 and TRBJ2-3, is EAGVTQFPSHSVIEKGQTVTLRCDPISGHDNLYWYRRVMGKEIKFLLHFVKESKQDESGMPNNRFLAERTGGTYSTLKVQPAELEDSGVYFCASSREVSGSLLDTQYFGPGTRLTVL.

This clone was counted once. V usage is TRBV5-1 and J usage is TRBJ2-7, with 11 nucleotides matching TRBD1. This CDR3 is 14 amino acids long. Germline CDR1 and CDR2: SGHRS and YFSETQ. V lost 6 bases, J lost 2 bases, and 4 bases stayed unmatched. CDR3 region: CASTGDRGTYEQYF. The CDR3 DNA is TGCGCCAGCACCGGGGACAGGGGGACCTACGAGCAGTACTTC.

The V call is TRBV7-2, the J call TRBJ2-5, with 7 nucleotides matching TRBD2. V was clipped by 0 bases and J by 5 bases; unmatched bases: 6. CDR3 length equals 15 residues. The germline gives CDR1 SGHTA, CDR2 FQGNSA. The CDR3 protein is CASSLAGGVRETQYF. Written as DNA, the CDR3 is TGTGCCAGCAGCTTAGCGGGGGGGGTCCGGGAGACCCAGTACTTC.

The chain is built from TRBV6-5 and TRBJ1-2; 10 nucleotides match TRBD1. Per the germline V gene, CDR1 is MNHEY and CDR2 is SVGAGI. The junction had 9 bases not matched to a gene; V was cut back by 6 bases and J by 5 bases. This CDR3 has 15 amino acids. The CDR3 reads CASSGGQGGQYGYTF. The CDR3 DNA reads TGTGCCAGCAGCGGCGGACAGGGGGGTCAGTATGGCTACACCTTC.

This clone was detected a few times. The CDR3 nucleotides read TGTGCCAGCAGCCTCGGACAGGGTAGAGCTTTCTTT. Residues: CASSLGQGRAFF. This rearrangement joins TRBV11-3 to TRBJ1-1; 8 nucleotides agree with TRBD1. CDR3 size: 12 residues. Germline V gene sequence: CDR1 SGHNT, CDR2 YENEEA. V shed 5 bases and J 10 bases; nucleotides not matched to a gene: 6.

This chain uses TRBV19 with TRBJ2-5; 9 nucleotides agree with TRBD1. Per germline, CDR1 LNHDA and CDR2 SQIVND (reference sequence). The V gene end was trimmed by 4 bases and the J gene end by 4 bases; junction bases not matched to a gene: 4. The CDR3 is 14 amino acids. The CDR3 spells CASSKGQGLETQYF. The CDR3 DNA reads TGTGCCAGTAGTAAGGGACAGGGACTAGAGACCCAGTACTTC. Supplemented by reference TRBV19 and TRBJ2-5, the full variable domain reads DGGITQSPKYLFRKEGQNVTLSCEQNLNHDAMYWYRQDPGQGLRLIYYSQIVNDFQKGDIAEGYSVSREKKESFPLTVTSAQKNPTAFYLCASSKGQGLETQYFGPGTRLLVL.

The V call is TRBV27, the J call TRBJ1-4, with 7 bases that match TRBD1. The V gene end was trimmed by 1 base and the J gene end by 8 bases; junction bases not matched to a gene: 13. The CDR3 has 17 residues. The germline CDR1 and CDR2 sequences are MNHEY and SMNVEV (reference sequence). The CDR3 sequence is CASSLFPPGTAVEKLFF. The CDR3 DNA follows: TGTGCCAGCAGTTTATTCCCCCCCGGGACAGCGGTCGAAAAACTGTTTTTT.

The V and J genes are TRBV7-9 and TRBJ2-5; 9 nucleotides match TRBD1. Germline CDR1 is SEHNR and CDR2 is FQNEAQ (reference sequence). V shed 4 bases and J 7 bases; nucleotides not matched to a gene: 4. The CDR3 contains 13 residues. The DNA of the CDR3 is TGTGCCAGCAGCTCTAGACAGGGGGGGACCCAGTACTTC. Protein: CASSSRQGGTQYF. The whole variable domain, filled in from reference TRBV7-9 and TRBJ2-5, reads DTGVSQNPRHKITKRGQNVTFRCDPISEHNRLYWYRQTLGQGPEFLTYFQNEAQLEKSRLLSDRFSAERPKGSFSTLEIQRTEQGDSAMYLCASSSRQGGTQYFGPGTRLLVL.

This rearrangement joins TRBV19 to TRBJ2-2; D is unclear. Germline lookup yields CDR1 LNHDA and CDR2 SQIVND (reference sequence). The CDR3 runs 11 residues. V was trimmed by 11 bases and J by 4 bases, leaving 8 bases between them. Here the CDR3 reads CAAAVTGELFF. The CDR3 bases are TGTGCCGCGGCGGTCACCGGGGAGCTGTTTTTT.

The chain has TRBV11-2 and TRBJ1-1; TRBD1 might be the D (6 bases). The CDR3 extends over 14 amino acids. Trimming stripped 1 base from V and 7 bases from J, with 13 bases between. Germline V gives CDR1 SGHAT, CDR2 FQNNGV. The CDR3 bases are TGTGCCAGCAGCTTAGGACCGGGACAAGGTGAAGCTTTCTTT. This encodes CASSLGPGQGEAFF.

This rearrangement joins TRBV5-1 to TRBJ1-1, with D maybe TRBD1 (5 bases). V lost 1 base and J lost 0, with 16 bases in between. There are 17 residues in the CDR3. Germline CDR1 reads SGHRS; CDR2 reads YFSETQ. The DNA for the CDR3 is TGCGCCAGCAGCTTGAATTTGCAGTCAGGGATGAACACTGAAGCTTTCTTT. Translated, it gives CASSLNLQSGMNTEAFF. Complete variable domain (other parts from reference TRBV5-1 and TRBJ1-1): KAGVTQTPRYLIKTRGQQVTLSCSPISGHRSVSWYQQTPGQGLQFLFEYFSETQRNKGNFPGRFSGRQFSNSRSEMNVSTLELGDSALYLCASSLNLQSGMNTEAFFGQGTRLTVV.

Here the CDR3 DNA reads TGTGCCAGCAGTGAAGGGGATAGCTGGAGGGATACGCAGTATTTT. It translates to CASSEGDSWRDTQYF. This chain joins TRBV6-1 and TRBJ2-3; possibly TRBD2 for D (5 bases). The germline gives CDR1 MNHNS, CDR2 SASEGT. The V end lost 1 base, the J end lost 6 bases, and 14 bases lay between the germline ends. This CDR3 region has 15 residues.

The V gene is TRBV28, the J gene TRBJ2-7; D possibly corresponds to TRBD1 (5 bases). Germline V gives CDR1 MDHEN, CDR2 SYDVKM. CDR3 size: 14 residues. V dropped 5 bases and J dropped 4 bases, with 15 bases sitting between them. CDR3 bases: TGTGCCAGCAGTCTCAGGGTGGTCGGGTACGAGCAGTACTTC. Residues: CASSLRVVGYEQYF.

The chain couples TRBV6-1 to TRBJ2-5, with D perhaps TRBD2 (5 bases). The V gene lost 2 bases and the J gene lost 5 bases, with 9 bases spanning the gap. The CDR3 sequence is 13 residues long. Germline lookup yields CDR1 MNHNS and CDR2 SASEGT. The CDR3 is CASSEPGSETQYF. The CDR3 nucleotides read TGTGCCAGCAGTGAACCGGGGTCCGAGACCCAGTACTTC.

This chain links TRBV2 with TRBJ1-2; D remains ambiguous. Between the trimmed V and J ends, which lost 2 bases and 8 bases, there was a span of 12 bases. Germline CDR1 is SNHLY and CDR2 is FYNNEI. This CDR3 has 13 amino acids. CDR3 residues: CASSELARLGYTF. The CDR3, as DNA: TGTGCCAGCAGTGAACTGGCCCGATTGGGCTACACCTTC.

The chain combines TRBV7-9 with TRBJ2-1, with 9 bases lining up with TRBD1. The junction had 6 bases not matched to a gene; V was cut back by 2 bases and J by 7 bases. CDR1 is SEHNR and CDR2 is FQNEAQ in the germline V gene (reference sequence). The CDR3 is 15 amino acids. The CDR3 is CASSLMGQGYNEQFF. CDR3 DNA: TGTGCCAGCAGCTTAATGGGACAGGGTTATAATGAGCAGTTCTTC. The variable domain in full, completed from reference TRBV7-9 and TRBJ2-1, reads DTGVSQNPRHKITKRGQNVTFRCDPISEHNRLYWYRQTLGQGPEFLTYFQNEAQLEKSRLLSDRFSAERPKGSFSTLEIQRTEQGDSAMYLCASSLMGQGYNEQFFGPGTRLTVL.